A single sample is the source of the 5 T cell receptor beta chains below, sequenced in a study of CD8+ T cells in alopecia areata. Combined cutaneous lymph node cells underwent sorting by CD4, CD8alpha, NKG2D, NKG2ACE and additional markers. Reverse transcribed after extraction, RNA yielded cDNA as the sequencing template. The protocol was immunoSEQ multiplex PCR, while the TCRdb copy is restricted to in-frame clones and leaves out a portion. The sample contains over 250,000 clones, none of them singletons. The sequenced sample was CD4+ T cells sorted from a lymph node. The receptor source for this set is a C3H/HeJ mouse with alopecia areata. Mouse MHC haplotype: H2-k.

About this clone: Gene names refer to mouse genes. The CDR3 region is CASSDNGNQDTQYF. The CDR3 bases that were read are TGTGCCAGCAGTGATAATGGGAACCAAGAC. The chain recombines TRBV13-3 with TRBJ2-5; the D is unclear. The CDR3 end is not reached by the read, which stops 4 residues before it; the germline J gene fills it in. Trimming took off 1 base at V and 0 bases at J, with 6 bases between the two ends. Germline V gene sequence: CDR1 NNHDY, CDR2 SYVADS. This CDR3 has 14 amino acids.

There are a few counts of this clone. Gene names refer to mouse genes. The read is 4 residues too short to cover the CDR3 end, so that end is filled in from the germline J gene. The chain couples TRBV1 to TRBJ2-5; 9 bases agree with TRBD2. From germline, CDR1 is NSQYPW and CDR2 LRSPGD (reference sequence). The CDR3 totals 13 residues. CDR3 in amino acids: CTCSSGTGDTQYF. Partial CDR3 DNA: TGCACCTGCAGTTCAGGGACTGGGGAC. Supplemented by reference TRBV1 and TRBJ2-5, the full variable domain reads VTLLEQNPRWRLVPRGQAVNLRCILKNSQYPWMSWYQQDLQKQLQWLFTLRSPGDKEVKSLPGADYLATRVTDTELRLQVANMSQGRTLYCTCSSGTGDTQYFGPGTRLLVL.

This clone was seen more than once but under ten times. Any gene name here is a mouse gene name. The chain's CDR3 is CASSIADRRDTQYF. The DNA read from the CDR3 is TGTGCCAGCAGTATAGCTGACAGAAGAGAC. The chain uses TRBV19 and TRBJ2-5, with a tentative D call TRBD1 (5 bases). The CDR3 end lies 4 residues beyond the end of the read and is filled in from the germline J gene. Per the germline V gene, CDR1 is FNHDT and CDR2 is SITEND (reference sequence). The CDR3 has 14 amino acids.

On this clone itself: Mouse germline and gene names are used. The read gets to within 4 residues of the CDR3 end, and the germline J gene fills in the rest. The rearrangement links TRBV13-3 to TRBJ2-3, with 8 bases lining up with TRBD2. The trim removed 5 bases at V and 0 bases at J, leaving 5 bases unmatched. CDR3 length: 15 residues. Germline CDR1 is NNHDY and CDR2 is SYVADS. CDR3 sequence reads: CASRVLGASAETLYF. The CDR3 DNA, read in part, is TGTGCCAGCAGAGTACTGGGGGCTAGTGCAGAA.

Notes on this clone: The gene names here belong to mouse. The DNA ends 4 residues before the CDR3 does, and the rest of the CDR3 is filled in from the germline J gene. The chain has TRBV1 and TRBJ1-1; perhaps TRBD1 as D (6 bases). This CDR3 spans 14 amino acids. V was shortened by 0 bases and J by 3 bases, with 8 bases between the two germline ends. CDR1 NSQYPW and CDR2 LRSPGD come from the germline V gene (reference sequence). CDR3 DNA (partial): TGCACCTGCAGTGCAGAGGCAGGGGACACA. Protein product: CTCSAEAGDT. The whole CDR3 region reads CTCSAEAGDTEVFF.